The following is a T cell receptor (beta chain) sequence with its context. This record comes from a study of blood T cell repertoires in COVID-19. The CDR3 loop spans 16 amino acids. V lost 0 bases and J lost 5; bases outside the gene matches: 8. The germline V gene encodes CDR1 SGHDN and CDR2 FVKESK. The method was immunoSEQ multiplex PCR; TCRdb's version includes in-frame clones alone and lacks a portion of them. The sample has 120,000 to 150,000 clones, 65% to 85% seen once; the top ten hold approximately 12%. The receptor was derived from a man in his sixties with active or convalescent COVID-19. The J gene is TRBJ2-5, the V gene TRBV14; 8 bases fit TRBD1. Sequencing used peripheral blood. The CDR3 nucleotides are TGTGCCAGCAGCCAAGAATGGGGACAGGAAAGGGAGACCCAGTACTTC. The encoded protein is CASSQEWGQERETQYF.